The TCR beta chain under discussion was sequenced for a study of cytomegalovirus exposure and HLA in healthy donors. About the study: As released early, the data held about 85 million unique TCRs from HLA-typed donors.

The PCR employed 60 Vbeta primers together with 13 Jbeta primers. Assay used: immunoSEQ multiplex PCR; TCRdb lists only in-frame clones, some missing. The table lists about 160,000 clones, 60% to 85% of them singletons. Trimming left V 5 bases short and J 0 bases short, with 13 bases between. In germline, CDR1 is LNHDA, CDR2 SQIVND (reference sequence). This CDR3 has 15 amino acids. In the case of this clone: What it binds is not known.

Whole-study results and caveats: With high specificity and sensitivity, the classifier reportedly diagnosed cytomegalovirus status. Investigators reported 164 TCR beta chains as tied to cytomegalovirus. In most subjects, TCR beta sequences reportedly gave accurate predictions of HLA-A and HLA-B alleles.

The TCR sequence derives from a woman aged 35 to 49 in good health and CMV-seronegative. Sequencing input: PBMCs. V usage is TRBV19 and J usage is TRBJ1-1, with no clear D. This CDR3 reads CASSPREALNTEAFF. As DNA, the CDR3 is TGTGCCAGTAGTCCCCGCGAGGCCCTGAACACTGAAGCTTTCTTT.